What follows are 14 T cell receptor beta chains derived from one specimen sequenced in a study of human T cells and chemical hapten exposure. TCRdb reprocessed the RACE reads with MiXCR, giving one entry per CDR3 protein. The table includes over 300,000 distinct CDR3 sequences, 4.5% to 5.5% detected once. Regarding time point: pre-sensitization, week 0. Described treatment: therapeutic diphenylcyclopropenone sensitization with weekly scalp DPC. This specimen consisted of whole blood, obtained in connection with sensitization to the hapten diphenylcyclopropenone (DPC). The receptors derive from a woman aged 50 to 60 with alopecia areata. Some clones in this sample may be carry-over from other donors' samples.

This clonotype showed up many times. The chain is built from TRBV14 and TRBJ1-1, with D perhaps matching TRBD1 (5 bases). Deletions cut 0 bases from V and 4 bases from J, with 12 bases between. Germline CDR1 and CDR2: SGHDN and FVKESK. The CDR3 consists of 15 residues. The CDR3 protein is CASSQDVGRVTEAFF. CDR3 coding DNA: TGTGCCAGCAGCCAAGATGTGGGGCGGGTCACTGAAGCTTTCTTT.

In its sample, this clonotype was seen a few times. The chain uses TRBV6-2 or TRBV6-3 and TRBJ2-7, with D tentatively TRBD1 or TRBD2 (5 bases each). The V gene lost 6 bases and the J gene lost 3 bases, with 18 bases spanning the gap. Looked up from germline, CDR1 is MNHEY and CDR2 is SVGEGT. CDR3 length equals 15 residues. CDR3 nucleotides: TGTGCCAGCAGCTATCATGCCGGGACGGACTACGAGCAGTACTTC. It specifies CASSYHAGTDYEQYF.

This sequence joins TRBV5-1 and TRBJ1-1; 11 bases line up with TRBD1. CDR1 and CDR2 (germline): SGHRS, YFSETQ. V shed 4 bases, J shed 4 bases, and the junction held 6 bases outside the gene matches. The CDR3 covers 15 residues. CDR3 sequence: CASSLRTGGFTEAFF. Here the CDR3 DNA reads TGCGCCAGCAGCCTCCGGACAGGGGGCTTCACTGAAGCTTTCTTT.

This clonotype was seen a handful of times. The V and J genes are TRBV12-3 or TRBV12-4 and TRBJ2-7, with D perhaps matching TRBD1 or TRBD2 (5 bases each). Trimming removed 6 bases from V and 7 bases from J, with 25 bases in between. This CDR3 contains 16 residues. CDR3 residues: CASSHARGRRRGEQYF. The CDR3 region has the DNA TGTGCCAGCAGCCACGCAAGGGGACGCCGTAGAGGGGAGCAGTACTTC.

The chain links TRBV12-3 or TRBV12-4 to TRBJ1-1; D is uncertain. The V gene lost 3 bases and the J gene lost 0 bases, with 11 bases spanning the gap. The CDR3 extends over 15 amino acids. In DNA form, the CDR3 reads TGTGCCAGCAGTTTTCCCGGGGTCATGAACACTGAAGCTTTCTTT. Encoded protein: CASSFPGVMNTEAFF.

The genes are TRBV7-9 and TRBJ2-5; D call uncertain. Per the germline V gene, CDR1 is SEHNR and CDR2 is FQNEAQ (reference sequence). V lost 11 bases to trimming and J lost 0 bases, with 16 bases between them. This CDR3 region has 14 residues. In DNA, the CDR3 is TGTGCCGGCCGGGCAGGATCGTACCAAGAGACCCAGTACTTC. Translating gives CAGRAGSYQETQYF.

The chain has TRBV7-2 and TRBJ1-5; D is ambiguous. Germline loops: CDR1 SGHTA, CDR2 FQGNSA. Trimming cost V 5 bases and J 3 bases, with 17 bases left between them. This CDR3 has 16 amino acids. CDR3 in amino acids: CASSRVLGGSNQPQHF. CDR3 bases: TGTGCCAGCAGCCGGGTACTTGGCGGATCCAATCAGCCCCAGCATTTT.

The CDR3 DNA sequence: TGTGCCAGCAGCCAAGGAGGGCAGGGGGTTGGAAATGAGCAGTTCTTC. Residues: CASSQGGQGVGNEQFF. This chain links TRBV4-2 with TRBJ2-1; 7 bases align to TRBD1. This CDR3 spans 16 amino acids. V shed 1 base and J 7 bases; nucleotides not matched to a gene: 10. CDR1 and CDR2 from the germline V gene are LGHNA and YNFKEQ.

This clonotype was found a few times. This sequence joins TRBV27 and TRBJ2-3; 7 nucleotides match TRBD2. V was pared by 9 bases and J by 0 bases, with 9 bases of the junction left unmatched. Germline CDR1 is MNHEY and CDR2 is SMNVEV (reference sequence). This CDR3 is 15 amino acids long. The CDR3 is CASRLGGSSTDTQYF. The DNA of the CDR3 is TGTGCCAGTCGCCTCGGGGGGTCTAGCACAGATACGCAGTATTTT.

This clonotype was seen ten or more times. This chain links TRBV20-1 with TRBJ2-3; 7 positions match TRBD2. The junction had 2 bases not matched to a gene; V was cut back by 2 bases and J by 0 bases. CDR3 length: 14 amino acids. Germline V lookup: CDR1 DFQATT, CDR2 SNEGSKA (reference sequence). The CDR3 DNA reads as TGCAGTGCTAGAAGCGGGACTAGCACAGATACGCAGTATTTT. Translation gives CSARSGTSTDTQYF.

This clonotype has ten or more counts. The chain uses TRBV10-3 and TRBJ2-7; D unresolved. The ends were cut back, 3 bases at V and 0 bases at J, with 3 bases in the middle. From germline, CDR1 is ENHRY and CDR2 SYGVKD. The CDR3 contains 12 residues. The DNA of the CDR3 is TGTGCCATCAGTGAACTCTCCTACGAGCAGTACTTC. This sequence encodes CAISELSYEQYF.

The rearrangement links TRBV27 to TRBJ2-7; the D is unclear. The CDR3 consists of 15 residues. Germline CDR1 reads MNHEY; CDR2 reads SMNVEV (reference sequence). The V end lost 1 base, the J end lost 4 bases, and 14 bases lay between the germline ends. The CDR3 DNA follows: TGTGCCAGCAGTTTATACCCCCCGTCCCCTTACGAGCAGTACTTC. Its translation: CASSLYPPSPYEQYF.

V is TRBV28 and J is TRBJ2-7; 8 nucleotides match TRBD1. Germline CDR1 MDHEN, CDR2 SYDVKM. J lost 3 bases, V lost 8 bases, and 6 bases had no gene match. The CDR3 extends over 13 amino acids. The CDR3 DNA reads as TGTGCCAGCTCCCGACAGGGGCGCTACGAGCAGTACTTC. Protein: CASSRQGRYEQYF.

This clonotype has ten or more counts. V usage is TRBV6-2 or TRBV6-3 and J usage is TRBJ2-3, with TRBD2 matching 8 bases. In germline, CDR1 is MNHEY, CDR2 SVGEGT. The CDR3 has 16 amino acids. J was trimmed by 5 bases and V by 8 bases; bases with no gene match: 15. CDR3 loop: CASRPLDSGRRDTQYF. DNA for the CDR3: TGTGCCAGCCGCCCACTCGACAGCGGGAGAAGAGATACGCAGTATTTT.